This TCR beta chain was profiled in a study of cytomegalovirus exposure and HLA in healthy donors. As for the study in general: Unique TCRs from HLA-typed donors, 70 million to 100 million of them, were held in an early data release.

This clone was picked up a small number of times. Its antigen is as yet unknown. The germline V gene encodes CDR1 GTSNPN and CDR2 SVGIG (reference sequence). The CDR3 runs 15 residues. Trimming removed 2 bases from V and 8 bases from J, with 18 bases in between. Vbeta (60) and Jbeta (13) primers were used in the PCR. Libraries were prepared by immunoSEQ multiplex PCR; TCRdb keeps only in-frame clonotypes and omits some of them. The sample lists 100,000 to 150,000 clones; roughly 8.3% were seen once. Study-wide findings and caveats: Among the most significant clusters, several appeared linked to common viral pathogens in a later analysis. Being indistinguishable, some V segments were excluded, TRBV6-2 and TRBV6-3 among them. An analysis done earlier found most TCR beta V segments productive about 90% or about 30% of the time.

The sample consisted of PBMCs. V and J are TRBV30 and TRBJ1-4, with a tentative D call TRBD1 (6 bases). This clonotype was obtained from a man aged 40-50 years in good health and CMV-seronegative. This CDR3 reads CAWSFTLGGGEKLFF. Written as DNA, the CDR3 is TGTGCCTGGAGTTTTACTCTAGGGGGGGGCGAAAAACTGTTTTTT. Drawing the rest from reference TRBV30 and TRBJ1-4, the complete variable domain is SQTIHQWPATLVQPVGSPLSLECTVEGTSNPNLYWYRQAAGRGLQLLFYSVGIGQISSEVPQNLSASRPQDRQFILSSKKLLLSDSGFYLCAWSFTLGGGEKLFFGSGTQLSVL.